This is a list of T cell receptor beta chains from one sample in a study of CD8+CD57+ T cells in acquired aplastic anemia. MiXCR, applied by TCRdb to the reads, yields one record per CDR3 protein. The data show 190,000 or so distinct CDR3 sequences, with approximately 60% seen just once and roughly 29% held by the top ten. The sequenced sample consisted of sorted CD4+, CD8+, or CD8+CD57+ T cells (not recorded which) from PBMCs. All receptors come from a human donor in good health. Each CDR3 is given with its conserved first and last residue. D genes are given only for firm matches. Size is omitted from some rows. Given values are once, few, many or a class for expanded clones.

j_call d_call v_call clone_size cdr3_aa cdr3_nt
TRBJ1-5 - TRBV25-1 few CASAPWAEDGQPQHF TGTGCCAGCGCCCCCTGGGCGGAGGACGGTCAGCCCCAGCATTTT
TRBJ2-3 TRBD2 TRBV20-1 once CSARSLAEHTDTQYF TGCAGTGCTAGGAGTCTAGCGGAGCACACAGATACGCAGTATTTT
TRBJ2-3 - TRBV19 - CASSIVRASTDTQYF TGTGCCAGTAGTATCGTCAGGGCTAGCACAGATACGCAGTATTTT
TRBJ2-3 - TRBV10-1 few CASSATQRWDTQYF TGCGCCAGCAGTGCAACGCAACGGTGGGATACGCAGTATTTT
TRBJ1-1 - TRBV5-4 - CASSLEQTDANTEAFF TGTGCCAGCAGTTTAGAACAGACAGATGCGAACACTGAAGCTTTCTTT
TRBJ2-7 TRBD2 TRBV5-1 few CASSLGTSVAYEQYF TGCGCCAGCAGCTTGGGCACTAGCGTAGCCTACGAGCAGTACTTC
TRBJ2-3 - TRBV3-1 few CASSPWDPGDTQYF TGTGCCAGCAGCCCCTGGGACCCCGGAGATACGCAGTATTTT
TRBJ1-2 - TRBV5-4 many CASSLFELNYGYTF TGTGCCAGCAGCTTGTTTGAACTTAACTATGGCTACACCTTC
TRBJ2-6 TRBD1 TRBV12-3/TRBV12-4 - CASNLRTGSGANVLTF TGTGCCAGCAACCTGAGGACAGGCTCTGGGGCCAACGTCCTGACTTTC
TRBJ2-2 - TRBV4-3 - CASSQELALNTGELFF TGCGCCAGCAGCCAAGAGTTGGCCTTGAACACCGGGGAGCTGTTTTTT
TRBJ2-7 TRBD1 TRBV25-1 - CASSFKGQGDEQYF TGTGCCAGCAGCTTCAAGGGACAGGGGGACGAGCAGTACTTC
TRBJ1-6 TRBD1 TRBV5-8 many CASSAGTGGSPLHF TGTGCCAGCTCAGCCGGGACAGGGGGTTCACCCCTCCACTTT
TRBJ1-1 - TRBV6-5 - CASSYRGGWNTEAFF TGTGCCAGCAGTTACAGGGGGGGGTGGAACACTGAAGCTTTCTTT
TRBJ2-7 - TRBV2 many CASSDAHYSYEQYF TGTGCCAGCAGTGATGCGCACTACTCCTACGAGCAGTACTTC
TRBJ1-1 TRBD1 TRBV2 once CASRGQGLMNTEAFF TGTGCCAGCCGTGGACAGGGGCTGATGAACACTGAAGCTTTCTTT
TRBJ2-7 - TRBV12-3/TRBV12-4 once CASSRTDLPYEQYF TGTGCCAGCAGTCGGACGGATCTTCCCTACGAGCAGTACTTC
TRBJ2-7 TRBD2 TRBV2 once CASSVGLAGHLYEQYF TGTGCCAGCAGTGTGGGGCTAGCGGGACACTTATACGAGCAGTACTTC
TRBJ1-1 - TRBV20-1 - CSARDGARNTEAFF TGCAGTGCTAGAGATGGGGCCAGGAACACTGAAGCTTTCTTT
TRBJ2-7 - TRBV2 few CASSEEGTPQDEQYF TGTGCCAGCAGTGAAGAGGGGACTCCTCAGGACGAGCAGTACTTC
TRBJ1-4 TRBD1 TRBV10-3 - CAISRTGTGSEKLFF TGTGCCATCAGTAGGACCGGGACAGGGAGTGAAAAACTGTTTTTT
TRBJ2-6 - TRBV15 - CATSREGGFGANVLTF TGTGCCACCAGCAGAGAGGGCGGGTTTGGGGCCAACGTCCTGACTTTC
TRBJ1-1 - TRBV7-6 - CASSGWTDYLREAFF TGTGCCAGCAGCGGCTGGACAGACTACCTAAGGGAAGCTTTCTTT
TRBJ1-2 - TRBV19 - CASSKLGGYGYTF TGTGCCAGTAGCAAACTGGGGGGGTATGGCTACACCTTC
TRBJ1-1 TRBD1 TRBV10-1 - CASSAETGGPMNTEAFF TGCGCCAGCAGTGCCGAAACAGGGGGCCCCATGAACACTGAAGCTTTCTTT
TRBJ1-2 - TRBV7-8 - CANSEQTGDGGYTF TGTGCCAACAGCGAACAGACGGGCGATGGTGGCTACACCTTC
TRBJ2-5 - TRBV6-2/TRBV6-3 many CASSYSTALRETQYF TGTGCCAGCAGTTACTCGACCGCCCTCAGAGAGACCCAGTACTTC
TRBJ2-1 - TRBV29-1 - CSVEVAANEQFF TGCAGCGTTGAAGTGGCCGCCAATGAGCAGTTCTTC
TRBJ1-2 TRBD1 TRBV19 - CASSIAGTGGYGYTF TGTGCCAGTAGTATAGCTGGGACAGGAGGATATGGCTACACCTTC
TRBJ1-2 - TRBV7-2 - CASSQLSTANYGYTF TGTGCCAGCAGCCAACTATCGACAGCCAACTATGGCTACACCTTC
TRBJ2-3 TRBD1 TRBV4-2 few CASSQESRQGLQDTQYF TGTGCCAGCAGCCAAGAATCTCGACAGGGTCTACAAGATACGCAGTATTTT
TRBJ2-1 TRBD1 TRBV5-1 many CASSLFTGAYNEQFF TGCGCCAGCAGCTTGTTCACAGGGGCGTACAATGAGCAGTTCTTC
TRBJ1-1 TRBD1 TRBV15 - CATSRDLGVDRIEAFF TGTGCCACCAGCAGAGATCTTGGGGTGGACAGGATTGAAGCTTTCTTT
TRBJ2-3 TRBD1 TRBV19 few CASSMQGASDTQYF TGTGCCAGTAGTATGCAGGGGGCGTCAGATACGCAGTATTTT
TRBJ1-2 TRBD1 TRBV5-1 - CASTGEDGYTF TGCGCCTCTACAGGGGAGGATGGCTACACCTTC
TRBJ1-1 - TRBV29-1 - CSVYMNAEAFF TGCAGCGTTTATATGAACGCTGAAGCTTTCTTT
TRBJ2-7 TRBD2 TRBV20-1 - CSASNPGGLYEQYF TGCAGTGCTAGTAACCCGGGAGGACTCTACGAGCAGTACTTC
TRBJ2-2 TRBD1 TRBV7-6 - CASSFPMAEAGGWTGELFF TGTGCCAGCAGCTTCCCGATGGCGGAGGCAGGGGGCTGGACCGGGGAGCTGTTTTTT
TRBJ1-6 TRBD1 TRBV7-9 - CASSSGQESNSPLHF TGTGCCAGCAGCTCCGGACAGGAGAGTAATTCACCCCTCCACTTT
TRBJ2-7 - TRBV20-1 - CSARDPRAPSYEQYF TGCAGTGCTAGAGATCCCCGGGCCCCCTCCTACGAGCAGTACTTC
TRBJ1-2 - TRBV10-3 few CAISATASGYTF TGTGCCATCAGTGCCACAGCCTCTGGCTACACCTTC
TRBJ2-5 TRBD2 TRBV9 - CASSAAGAGTGETQYF TGTGCCAGCAGCGCTGCCGGAGCGGGGACGGGAGAGACCCAGTACTTC
TRBJ2-3 TRBD1 TRBV9 - CASSLGGQVTDTQYF TGTGCCAGCAGCCTGGGGGGACAGGTAACAGATACGCAGTATTTT
TRBJ2-7 TRBD1 TRBV6-6 - CASSYSQGAYEQYF TGTGCCAGCAGTTACTCACAGGGGGCCTACGAGCAGTACTTC
TRBJ1-6 - TRBV7-9 - CASGRTDQVDSPLHF TGTGCTAGCGGCCGTACAGACCAGGTGGATTCACCCCTCCACTTT
TRBJ2-1 - TRBV10-3 few CAISALTGEAGEQFF TGTGCCATCAGTGCTCTTACGGGAGAAGCGGGTGAGCAGTTCTTC
TRBJ2-3 - TRBV7-2 few CASSLPGSTDTQYF TGTGCCAGCAGCTTACCAGGGAGCACAGATACGCAGTATTTT
TRBJ1-2 - TRBV20-1 few CSAEDDVRGYTF TGCAGTGCTGAGGACGACGTAAGGGGCTACACCTTC
TRBJ2-3 - TRBV19 many CASSTGPRFDTQYF TGTGCCAGTAGTACAGGACCCCGGTTCGATACGCAGTATTTT
TRBJ1-6 TRBD1 TRBV7-2 - CASSSQGSNSPLHF TGTGCCAGCAGCTCACAGGGGAGTAATTCACCCCTCCACTTT
TRBJ2-5 - TRBV7-3 - CASSTQVGGYETQYF TGTGCCAGCAGCACTCAAGTGGGGGGCTATGAGACCCAGTACTTC